This T cell receptor beta chain comes out of a study of CD8 T cells in Susac syndrome. Study outcomes and limitations: Acknowledgment was made by the study that its TCR sequencing and HLA analysis involved a relatively small number of individuals.

Random hexamers were used to reverse transcribe the RNA input (about 0.45 to 1 ug). Amplification of TCR beta CDR3 used immunoSEQ multiplex PCR across 54 Vbeta and 13 Jbeta. Each CDR3 protein is one row after TCRdb ran MiXCR on the immunoSEQ multiplex PCR reads. The sample has about 200,000 distinct CDR3 sequences; over 85% are singletons. The germline CDR1 and CDR2 sequences are SEHNR and FQNEAQ (reference sequence). There are 15 residues in the CDR3. Deletions cut 5 bases from V and 0 bases from J, with 11 bases between. Turning to this clonotype: Its cognate antigen is unknown.

TCR beta was sequenced from blood CD8+ and CD4+ T cells. TEMRA cells were FACS-enriched, with CD8+ and CD4+ T cells isolated negatively. J is TRBJ2-4 and V is TRBV7-9; a weak D match, TRBD1 (5 bases). Sequenced material: CD4+ T cells from PBMCs. The source of this sequence is a human donor in good health. CDR3 protein: CASSLFQGAKNIQYF. CDR3 coding DNA: TGTGCCAGCAGCCTATTTCAGGGAGCCAAAAACATTCAGTACTTC.